This section outlines one T cell receptor beta chain sequence together with its context. Germline V gives CDR1 SGHRS, CDR2 YFSETQ. The junction had 3 bases not matched to a gene; V was cut back by 4 bases and J by 1 base. This CDR3 contains 14 residues. Libraries were prepared by immunoSEQ multiplex PCR; TCRdb keeps only in-frame clonotypes and omits some of them. There are 300,000 to 350,000 clones in the sample; roughly 88% occur only once, and more than 2% lies in the top ten. The data originate from a study of blood T cell repertoires in COVID-19. The clonotype comes from a man between 25 and 39 years old who had recovered from COVID-19. Sequenced sample: PBMCs or T cells enriched from blood (not recorded which). The chain recombines TRBV5-1 with TRBJ1-1; 8 bases line up with TRBD1. The CDR3 DNA sequence: TGCGCCAGCAGCAGACAGGGGCCGAACACTGAAGCTTTCTTT. Protein sequence: CASSRQGPNTEAFF.